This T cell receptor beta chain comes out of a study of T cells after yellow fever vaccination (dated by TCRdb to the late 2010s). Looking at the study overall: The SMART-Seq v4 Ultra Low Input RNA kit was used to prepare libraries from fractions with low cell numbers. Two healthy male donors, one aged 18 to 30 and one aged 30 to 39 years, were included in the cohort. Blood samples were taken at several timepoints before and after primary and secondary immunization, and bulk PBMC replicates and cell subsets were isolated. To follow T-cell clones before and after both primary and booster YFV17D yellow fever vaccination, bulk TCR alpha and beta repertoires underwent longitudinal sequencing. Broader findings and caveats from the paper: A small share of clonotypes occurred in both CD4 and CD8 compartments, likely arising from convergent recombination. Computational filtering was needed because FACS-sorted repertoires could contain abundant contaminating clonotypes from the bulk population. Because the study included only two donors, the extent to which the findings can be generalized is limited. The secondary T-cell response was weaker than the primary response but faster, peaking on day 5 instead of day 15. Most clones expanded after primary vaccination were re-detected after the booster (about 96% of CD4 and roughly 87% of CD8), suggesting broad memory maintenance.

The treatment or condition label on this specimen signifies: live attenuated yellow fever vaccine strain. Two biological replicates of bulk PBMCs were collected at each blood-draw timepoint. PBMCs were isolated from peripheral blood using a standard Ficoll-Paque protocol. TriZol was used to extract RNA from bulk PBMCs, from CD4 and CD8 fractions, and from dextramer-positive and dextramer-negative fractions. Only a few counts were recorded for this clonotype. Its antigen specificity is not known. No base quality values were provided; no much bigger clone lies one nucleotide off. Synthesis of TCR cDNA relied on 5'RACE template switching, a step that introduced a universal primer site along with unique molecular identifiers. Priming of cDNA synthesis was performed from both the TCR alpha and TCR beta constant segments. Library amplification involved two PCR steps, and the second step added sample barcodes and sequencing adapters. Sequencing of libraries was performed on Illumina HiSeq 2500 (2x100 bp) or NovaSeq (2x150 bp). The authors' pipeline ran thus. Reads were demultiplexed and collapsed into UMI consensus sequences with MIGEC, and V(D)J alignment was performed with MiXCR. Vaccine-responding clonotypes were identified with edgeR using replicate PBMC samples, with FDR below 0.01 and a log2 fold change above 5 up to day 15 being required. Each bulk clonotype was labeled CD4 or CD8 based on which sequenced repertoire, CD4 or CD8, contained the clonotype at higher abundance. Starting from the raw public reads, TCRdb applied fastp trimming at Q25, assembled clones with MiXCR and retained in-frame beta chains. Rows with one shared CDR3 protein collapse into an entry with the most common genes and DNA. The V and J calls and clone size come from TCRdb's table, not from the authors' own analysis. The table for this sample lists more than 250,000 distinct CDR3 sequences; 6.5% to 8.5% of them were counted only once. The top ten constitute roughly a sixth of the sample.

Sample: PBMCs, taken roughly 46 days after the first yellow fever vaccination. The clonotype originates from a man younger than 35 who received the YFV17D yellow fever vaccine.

DNA sequence: TGTGCCAGCAGTACACTCACAGATACGCAGTATTTT. Its amino acids are CASSTLTDTQYF. The chain was built from TRBV6-2 or TRBV6-3 and TRBJ2-3, with the D gene not clear enough to name. A distance of 5 bases separates the germline ends of V and J, which lose 5 bases and 2 bases respectively. In the germline V gene, CDR1 corresponds to MNHEY and CDR2 to SVGEGT. The CDR3 contains 12 residues, cysteine and phenylalanine counted. The kept DNA is CDR3 alone, 36 bases in frame from the first base.